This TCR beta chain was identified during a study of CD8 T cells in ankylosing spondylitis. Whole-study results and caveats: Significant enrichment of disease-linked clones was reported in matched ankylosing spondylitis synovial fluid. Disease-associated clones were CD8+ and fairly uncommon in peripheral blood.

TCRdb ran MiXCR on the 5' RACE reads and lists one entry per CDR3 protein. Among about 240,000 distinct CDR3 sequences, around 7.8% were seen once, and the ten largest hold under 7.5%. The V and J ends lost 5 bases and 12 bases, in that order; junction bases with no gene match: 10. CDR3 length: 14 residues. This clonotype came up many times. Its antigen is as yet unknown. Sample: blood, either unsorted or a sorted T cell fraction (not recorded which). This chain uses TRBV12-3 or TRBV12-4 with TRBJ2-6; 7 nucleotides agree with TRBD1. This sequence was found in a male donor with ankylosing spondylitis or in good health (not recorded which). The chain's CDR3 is CASSPRQGSVVLTF. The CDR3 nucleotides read TGTGCCAGCAGTCCACGACAGGGTTCCGTCGTCCTGACTTTC.